These 16 T cell receptor beta chains were all obtained from the same sample, sequenced in a study of human T cells and chemical hapten exposure. It was unfractionated whole blood from which total RNA was extracted. The library attached unique molecular identifiers to individual cDNA molecules. TCRdb fed the reads into MiXCR, producing one record per CDR3 protein. The sample carries around 120,000 distinct CDR3 sequences, around 9% recorded once. Input material: whole blood. The source is a human donor in good health. Some clones in this sample may be carry-over from other donors' samples.

The V call is TRBV20-1, the J call TRBJ2-2; 7 bases are shared with TRBD2. Germline V gene data show CDR1 as DFQATT and CDR2 as SNEGSKA (reference sequence). The ends lost 0 bases at V and 1 base at J; junction bases unmatched: 5. The CDR3 extends over 16 amino acids. The CDR3 loop reads CSARDRLAGNTGELFF. DNA of the CDR3: TGCAGTGCTAGAGATCGGTTAGCGGGGAACACCGGGGAGCTGTTTTTT.

This clonotype was counted ten times or more. The gene calls are TRBV2 and TRBJ1-6; D call uncertain. This CDR3 contains 14 residues. CDR1 and CDR2 from the germline V gene are SNHLY and FYNNEI. Trimming cost V 3 bases and J 7 bases, with 10 bases left between them. CDR3 sequence: CASSEYETNSPLHF. CDR3 bases: TGTGCCAGCAGTGAGTACGAGACCAATTCACCCCTCCACTTT. The entire variable domain, with the rest obtained from reference TRBV2 and TRBJ1-6, is as follows: EPEVTQTPSHQVTQMGQEVILRCVPISNHLYFYWYRQILGQKVEFLVSFYNNEISEKSEIFDDQFSVERPDGSNFTLKIRSTKLEDSAMYFCASSEYETNSPLHFGNGTRLTVT.

The chain is built from TRBV20-1 and TRBJ2-5; D is unresolved. V was shortened by 0 bases and J by 2 bases, with 7 bases between the two germline ends. The CDR3 consists of 13 residues. In germline, CDR1 is DFQATT, CDR2 SNEGSKA (reference sequence). For the CDR3, the DNA is TGCAGTGCTAGAGATGTTACACAAGAGACCCAGTACTTC. Translating gives CSARDVTQETQYF.

The J gene is TRBJ2-1, the V gene TRBV20-1; 14 bases align to TRBD2. After removal of 3 bases from V and 6 bases from J, the junction contained 10 bases not matched to a gene. This CDR3 region has 17 residues. CDR1 is DFQATT, CDR2 SNEGSKA, per germline (reference sequence). As DNA, the CDR3 is TGCAGTGCTAGTCCTATGGGACTAGCGGGAGTAAGCAATGAGCAGTTCTTC. It yields the protein CSASPMGLAGVSNEQFF.

This chain connects TRBV7-2 to TRBJ2-1; 9 bases are a match to TRBD2. With V trimmed by 5 bases and J by 14 bases, 10 bases remained unmatched. This CDR3 comprises 13 residues. The germline CDR1 and CDR2 sequences are SGHTA and FQGNSA. CDR3 DNA sequence: TGTGCCAGCAGCCCAGCGGGCGGGGGGGCCAAGTTCTTC. Amino acids: CASSPAGGGAKFF. The whole variable domain, filled in from reference TRBV7-2 and TRBJ2-1, reads GAGVSQSPSNKVTEKGKDVELRCDPISGHTALYWYRQSLGQGLEFLIYFQGNSAPDKSGLPSDRFSAERTGGSVSTLTIQRTQQEDSAVYLCASSPAGGGAKFFGPGTRLTVL.

This clonotype was observed a handful of times. The chain employs TRBV30 and TRBJ2-1; possibly TRBD1 for D (5 bases). The CDR3 loop spans 13 amino acids. CDR1 and CDR2 from the germline V gene are GTSNPN and SVGIG (reference sequence). V was cut by 1 base and J by 4 bases, with 8 bases left in between. CDR3 protein: CAWSEGFYNEQFF. CDR3 nucleotide sequence: TGTGCCTGGAGTGAGGGGTTTTACAATGAGCAGTTCTTC.

This clonotype was counted ten times or more. The chain recombines TRBV20-1 with TRBJ2-7, with D perhaps matching TRBD2 (6 bases). CDR3 length equals 15 residues. Germline V gene data show CDR1 as DFQATT and CDR2 as SNEGSKA (reference sequence). V gave up 4 bases and J gave up 1 base, with 17 bases separating them. CDR3 in amino acids: CSATPASGPSYEQYF. CDR3 bases: TGCAGTGCTACCCCCGCGAGCGGGCCTTCCTACGAGCAGTACTTC.

There are a few counts of this clonotype. The chain carries TRBV6-6 and TRBJ2-7; 8 bases are shared with TRBD2. Germline V lookup: CDR1 MNHNY, CDR2 SVGAGI (reference sequence). The V segment lost 8 bases and the J segment 2 bases; nucleotides outside the gene matches: 11. The CDR3 has 15 residues. CDR3 region: CASGITGTSPYEQYF. The CDR3 DNA follows: TGTGCCAGCGGGATCACCGGGACTAGTCCCTACGAGCAGTACTTC.

This clonotype was counted many times. V and J are TRBV6-2 or TRBV6-3 and TRBJ2-1; 7 nucleotides line up with TRBD2. Germline CDR1 is MNHEY and CDR2 is SVGEGT. V gave up 5 bases and J gave up 4 bases; unmatched junction bases: 11. The CDR3 extends over 16 amino acids. The CDR3 DNA is TGTGCCAGCAGTACTACCGGGACTAACCGATACAATGAGCAGTTCTTC. Translated, it gives CASSTTGTNRYNEQFF.

The genes are TRBV7-9 and TRBJ2-3, with D tentatively TRBD2 (5 bases). Trimming removed 6 bases from V and 4 bases from J, with 14 bases in between. Germline CDR1 SEHNR, CDR2 FQNEAQ (reference sequence). This CDR3 comprises 14 residues. The CDR3 sequence is CASRWTGGADTQYF. Here the CDR3 DNA reads TGTGCCAGCAGATGGACTGGAGGCGCAGATACGCAGTATTTT.

The table lists this clonotype with many counts. J is TRBJ2-7 and V is TRBV7-9; 11 bases match TRBD2. Germline CDR1 is SEHNR and CDR2 is FQNEAQ (reference sequence). The CDR3 totals 18 residues. V lost 5 bases and J lost 7; bases outside the gene matches: 19. The CDR3 DNA sequence: TGTGCCAGCAGCATACTAACCCTTATAGCGGGAGGGCCGAGTGAGCAGTACTTC. Its translation: CASSILTLIAGGPSEQYF.

The chain carries TRBV6-5 and TRBJ2-7; 7 bases align to TRBD1. Trimming removed 4 bases from V and 1 base from J; junction bases left unmatched: 13. The germline gives CDR1 MNHEY, CDR2 SVGAGI. The CDR3 is 17 amino acids. The CDR3 loop is CASSFFDRARRSYEQYF. For the CDR3, the DNA is TGTGCCAGCAGTTTCTTTGACAGGGCCAGAAGATCCTACGAGCAGTACTTC.

The table lists this clonotype with many counts. The DNA for the CDR3 is TGTGCCAGCAGTGAAGGTCTGGTCTTCCATAATTCACCCCTCCACTTT. Translation gives CASSEGLVFHNSPLHF. The chain joins TRBV6-1 to TRBJ1-6; unclear D gene. CDR3 size: 16 residues. Trimming cost V 1 base and J 5 bases, with 12 bases left between them. CDR1 is MNHNS and CDR2 is SASEGT in the germline V gene.

This clonotype appeared many times. The chain couples TRBV28 to TRBJ2-1, with TRBD2 identical over 9 bases. From germline, CDR1 is MDHEN and CDR2 SYDVKM. V lost 8 bases to trimming and J lost 3 bases; unmatched junction nucleotides: 11. This CDR3 has 16 residues. The CDR3 DNA reads as TGTGCCAGCTACCCAGCGGCGGGAGGGAACTACAATGAGCAGTTCTTC. Translating gives CASYPAAGGNYNEQFF.

This clonotype was counted a few times. The chain recombines TRBV6-1 with TRBJ2-7; maybe TRBD1 (6 bases). The CDR3 has 11 residues. V was cut by 8 bases and J by 5 bases, with 10 bases left in between. Germline CDR1 reads MNHNS; CDR2 reads SASEGT. CDR3 in amino acids: CASEGGDEQYF. CDR3 bases: TGTGCCAGCGAAGGGGGTGACGAGCAGTACTTC.

This chain links TRBV7-2 with TRBJ2-7; 7 nucleotides line up with TRBD1. This CDR3 has 15 residues. Germline values: CDR1 SGHTA, CDR2 FQGNSA. The V gene end was trimmed by 1 base and the J gene end by 2 bases; junction bases not matched to a gene: 5. The CDR3 region is CASSLGPGQTYEQYF. For the CDR3, the DNA is TGTGCCAGCAGCTTAGGACCGGGACAGACCTACGAGCAGTACTTC.